These 4 T cell receptor beta chains were sequenced from one sample in a study of cytomegalovirus exposure and HLA in healthy donors. Primers included in the PCR were 60 Vbeta and 13 Jbeta primers. Clones were sequenced by immunoSEQ multiplex PCR, and TCRdb holds only the in-frame ones, with some missing. The data contain about 200,000 clones, roughly 86% of them singletons. What was sequenced was PBMCs. The receptors derive from a woman between 18 and 29 years old in good health and CMV-seronegative.

In its sample, this clone was seen once. The CDR3 DNA reads TGTGCCAGCAGTACCTTCCAGGGTGGCAATCAGCCCCAGCATTTT. This sequence encodes CASSTFQGGNQPQHF. This chain links TRBV28 with TRBJ1-5; D possibly corresponds to TRBD1 (5 bases). CDR3 length equals 15 residues. The germline V and J ends were trimmed by 5 bases and 2 bases, with 13 bases remaining between them. CDR1 and CDR2 (germline): MDHEN, SYDVKM.

The CDR3 sequence: CASSYSKGDEAFF. The CDR3 nucleotides read TGTGCCAGCAGTTACTCGAAGGGGGATGAAGCTTTCTTT. This chain uses TRBV6-5 with TRBJ1-1, with a weak D call TRBD1 (6 bases). V shed 0 bases and J shed 7 bases, with 9 bases lying between them. Germline lookup yields CDR1 MNHEY and CDR2 SVGAGI. The CDR3 contains 13 residues.

This chain connects TRBV5-4 to TRBJ2-5; D might be TRBD2 (5 bases). With 4 bases removed from V and 5 bases from J, the gap between germline ends came to 15 bases. The CDR3 sequence is 14 residues long. CDR1 is SGHNT, CDR2 YYREEE, per germline (reference sequence). The DNA for the CDR3 is TGTGCCAGCAGCCCTGTTTCGCCGGGGGAGACCCAGTACTTC. This translates into CASSPVSPGETQYF.

The chain joins TRBV5-1 to TRBJ1-2; 8 nucleotides match TRBD1. This CDR3 comprises 15 residues. Trimming took 4 bases from V and 0 from J; bases not matched to a gene: 5. Germline V CDR1 and CDR2: SGHRS, YFSETQ. For the CDR3, the DNA is TGCGCCAGCAGCAAAAACAGGGGGACTAACTATGGCTACACCTTC. As protein: CASSKNRGTNYGYTF.